This T cell receptor (beta chain) was sequenced in a study of untreated major depressive disorder. Controls lacked current or lifetime mood disorder and scored 5 or less on depressive symptoms. Magnetic negative selection enriched CD4+ T cells from thawed PBMCs. CD4+ T cell purity was typically 85% to 95%. Some clones are missing from TCRdb's copy, which holds only in-frame ones; the method was immunoSEQ multiplex PCR. This sample has 15,000 to 20,000 clones; 85% to 90% occur once, and the top ten carry approximately 0.86%. Trimming removed 0 bases from V and 7 bases from J; junction bases left unmatched: 4. Germline values: CDR1 SGHDT, CDR2 YYEEEE. The CDR3 is 15 residues long.

This TCR was recovered from a woman under 40 in good health. The sample taken for sequencing was CD4+ T cells from PBMCs. The genes are TRBV5-6 and TRBJ1-6, with 7 nucleotides matching TRBD1. CDR3 residues: CASSLVPQGNSPLHF. In DNA, the CDR3 is TGTGCCAGCAGCTTGGTCCCACAGGGGAATTCACCCCTCCACTTT.